The 32 T cell receptor beta chains given below trace back to one sample, sequenced in a study of tumor and adjacent non-tumor tissue in lung cancer. RNA was extracted from bulk tissue without any cell sorting. More than 3 cm separated this lung sample from the edge of the tumor. The library came from three nested PCR rounds adapted from ARM-PCR protocols. TCRdb redid the calling of the multiplex PCR reads with MiXCR, one entry per CDR3 protein. This table holds about 67,000 distinct CDR3 sequences, more than 65% found once. Sequences were obtained from distant non-tumor lung tissue. The receptors here all came from a man aged 55 to 70 with non-small cell lung cancer.

The J gene is TRBJ2-7, the V gene TRBV6-1; TRBD1 or TRBD2 may be the D gene (6 bases each). This CDR3 is 12 amino acids long. From germline, CDR1 is MNHNS and CDR2 SASEGT. The CDR3 DNA follows: TGTGACGGTCATCGGGGGCCCTACGAGCAGTACTTC. Translated: CDGHRGPYEQYF.

Of note for this clonotype: One end of the junction is discordant with germline, which a read error may explain. J is TRBJ1-6 and V is TRBV12-3 or TRBV12-4; 7 bases line up with TRBD1. The CDR3 totals 16 residues. The CDR3, as DNA: TGTGCCAACAGTTTATCAGGGGGTTATTATAATTCACCACTCCACTTT. Amino acid sequence: CANSLSGGYYNSPLHF.

In its sample, this clonotype was seen many times. The rearrangement joins TRBV20-1 to TRBJ2-7; weak D call: TRBD2 (6 bases). CDR1 and CDR2 from the germline V gene are DFQATT and SNEGSKA (reference sequence). The V end was cut by 3 bases, the J end by 1 base, with 10 bases between. The CDR3 is made up of 13 amino acids. CDR3 sequence (DNA): TGCAGTGCTAGTCCGACTAGTTCCTACGAGCAGTACTTC. Its translation is CSASPTSSYEQYF.

Comment on this clonotype: With a much larger clone just one base away, this may be a read error. The rearrangement links TRBV29-1 to TRBJ2-7; D perhaps matches TRBD2 (5 bases). The CDR3 loop spans 12 amino acids. Germline-derived CDR1 and CDR2 are SQVTM and ANQGSEA. The CDR3 DNA follows: TGCGGCCTTGGAGGAACTGGCTACGAGCAGTACTTC. Translation: CGLGGTGYEQYF.

About this clonotype itself: One end of the junction varies from germline; a read error may be responsible. V usage is TRBV12-3 or TRBV12-4 and J usage is TRBJ2-1, with D possibly being TRBD2 (6 bases). The length of the CDR3 is 15 residues. In nucleotides, the CDR3 is TGTGCGAGCAGTTTTCCTCGGCGGGACCACAATGAGCGGTTCTTC. This translates into CASSFPRRDHNERFF.

A remark on this clonotype: Given the absence of the conserved phenylalanine or tryptophan at the CDR3 end, a read error is likely. It is unclear where the CDR3 begins or ends on the DNA, so no DNA is shown, and the CDR3 is as TCRdb lists it. V and J are TRBV29-1 and TRBJ2-5; TRBD1, the table's D call, was not compared with the DNA. The CDR3 length is 13 residues, termini included. Germline V gene lookup returns CDR1 SQVTM and CDR2 ANQGSEA. CDR3 protein: CGVETGVRETQYS.

V and J are TRBV12-3 or TRBV12-4 and TRBJ2-5; 7 bases map to TRBD1. There are 14 residues in the CDR3. With V trimmed by 5 bases and J by 6 bases, 9 bases remained unmatched. DNA of the CDR3: TGTGCCAGCAGTACGGGACAGATTGTGAAGACCCAGTACTTC. The encoded protein is CASSTGQIVKTQYF.

A remark on this clonotype: It is likely a read error, because the conserved phenylalanine at the end of the CDR3 is missing. The chain employs TRBV20-1 and TRBJ1-2, with D uncertain. The CDR3 is made up of 16 amino acids. Between the trimmed V and J ends, which lost 3 bases and 8 bases, there was a span of 25 bases. Looked up from germline, CDR1 is DFQATT and CDR2 is SNEGSKA (reference sequence). CDR3 sequence: CSASVPWSDPLGGYTL. As DNA, the CDR3 is TGCAGTGCTAGCGTCCCTTGGTCAGACCCTCTTGGAGGCTACACCTTA.

This clonotype was seen more than once but under ten times. This may stem from a read error, because a much larger clone lies one nucleotide away. V and J are TRBV14 and TRBJ2-7, with unresolved D. CDR1 is SGHDN, CDR2 FVKESK, per germline. This CDR3 has 12 amino acids. The CDR3 nucleotides read TGTGCCAGCAGCCCTGCCCACTACGAGCAGCACTTC. Its protein is CASSPAHYEQHF.

V is TRBV29-1 and J is TRBJ2-7; D is unresolved. The CDR3 consists of 11 residues. The germline gives CDR1 SQVTM, CDR2 ANQGSEA. CDR3 sequence reads: CRALERDEQYF. The DNA for the CDR3 is TGCAGAGCTCTAGAGCGCGATGAGCAGTACTTC.

The chain employs TRBV6-1 and TRBJ1-5, with D possibly being TRBD1 (6 bases). Germline values: CDR1 MNHNS, CDR2 SASEGT. V dropped 7 bases and J dropped 4 bases, with 14 bases sitting between them. CDR3 size: 14 residues. CDR3: CASTGGAENQPQHF. As DNA, the CDR3 is TGTGCCAGCACTGGGGGGGCCGAAAATCAGCCCCAGCATTTT.

A remark on this clonotype: This could be a read error, since a much larger clone is one nucleotide away. This chain joins TRBV20-1 and TRBJ2-6, with a weak D call TRBD1 (5 bases). CDR1 is DFQATT, CDR2 SNEGSKA, per germline (reference sequence). The CDR3 consists of 17 residues. V was pared by 2 bases and J by 4 bases, with 18 bases between. CDR3 sequence: CSARRSAWGMGANVLTF. CDR3 DNA sequence: TGCAGTGCTAGAAGGTCGGCATGGGGCATGGGGGCCAACGTCCTGACTTTC.

This clonotype came up once. One base away lies a much larger clone, so this may be a sequencing read error. This chain uses TRBV28 with TRBJ2-7, with D unresolved. V was cut by 6 bases and J by 3 bases, with 15 bases left in between. Per germline, CDR1 MDHEN and CDR2 SYDVKM. This CDR3 is 14 amino acids long. The CDR3 nucleotides are TGTGCCAGCAGCCCCATCGGTAGCCTCTACGAGCAGTACTTC. Residues: CASSPIGSLYEQYF.

This rearrangement joins TRBV6-6 to TRBJ2-3, with D maybe TRBD1 (7 bases). With 6 bases removed from V and 2 bases from J, the gap between germline ends came to 15 bases. This CDR3 is built from 15 residues. CDR1 is MNHNY, CDR2 SVGAGI, per germline (reference sequence). The CDR3 DNA reads TGTGCCAGCAGGCAGGGGGGACAATACACAGATACGCAGTATTTT. Its translation is CASRQGGQYTDTQYF.

On this clonotype itself: Given the absence of the conserved phenylalanine or tryptophan at the CDR3 end, a read error is likely. The DNA is left out, because the CDR3 cannot be placed on it with certainty; the CDR3 is given as TCRdb lists it. V is TRBV28 and J is TRBJ2-1; the table's TRBD1 call for D was not verified on the DNA. The CDR3 spans 13 residues, counting both ends. Germline V CDR1 and CDR2: MDHEN, SYDVKM. CDR3 sequence reads: CASILGGYNEQFL.

Concerning this clonotype itself: A read error may be the cause here, since a much bigger clone is one base away. The genes are TRBV11-1 and TRBJ2-5, with 11 bases identical to TRBD1. Germline V lookup: CDR1 SGHAT, CDR2 FQDESV (reference sequence). The CDR3 is made up of 15 amino acids. The CDR3 bases are TGTGCCGGCAGCCCGGGACAGGGGGACCAAGAGATCCAGTACTTC. Translating it yields CAGSPGQGDQEIQYF. Full variable domain (remainder filled in from reference TRBV11-1 and TRBJ2-5): EAEVAQSPRYKITEKSQAVAFWCDPISGHATLYWYRQILGQGPELLVQFQDESVVDDSQLPKDRFSAERLKGVDSTLKIQPAELGDSAMYLCAGSPGQGDQEIQYFGPGTRLLVL.

On this clonotype: Its ends do not fully match the called genes, so a read error is possible. This chain joins TRBV6-5 and TRBJ2-1, with 10 bases fitting TRBD2. This CDR3 has 20 residues. Germline CDR1 is MNHEY and CDR2 is SVGAGI. The CDR3 bases are TGTGCCAGCGGTTACTCGACACTAGCGGGAACCCTGAGCTCCTACAATGAACAGTTCTTC. It translates to CASGYSTLAGTLSSYNEQFF.

Here the CDR3 DNA reads TGTGCCAGCAGCCTCCTAGACGTCGACATTCAGTACTTC. Encoded protein: CASSLLDVDIQYF. The rearrangement links TRBV5-6 to TRBJ2-4; D ambiguous. The CDR3 totals 13 residues. Looked up from germline, CDR1 is SGHDT and CDR2 is YYEEEE. V lost 4 bases and J lost 8, with 13 bases in between.

This clonotype showed up many times. The J gene is TRBJ1-4, the V gene TRBV12-3 or TRBV12-4, with 9 bases aligning to TRBD1. The CDR3 sequence is 14 residues long. Trimming took 6 bases from V and 5 from J; bases not matched to a gene: 4. The CDR3 nucleotides are TGTGCCAGCAGCCCCGGACAGGGGAATGAAAAACTGTTTTTT. The encoded protein is CASSPGQGNEKLFF.

Remarks on this clonotype: At one of its ends the junction is not consistent with the germline gene, which may arise from a read error. J is TRBJ2-3 and V is TRBV4-1; maybe TRBD1 (5 bases). Germline CDR1 is MGHRA and CDR2 is YSYEKL. This CDR3 region has 17 residues. In DNA, the CDR3 is TGCGCCAGCAACCAAGATACGGACCAGGACATTACAGATACGCAGTATTTT. As protein: CASNQDTDQDITDTQYF.

A note on this clonotype: Germline is not matched at one junction end, which may reflect a read error. The chain carries TRBV11-1 and TRBJ2-1, with D unclear. This CDR3 is built from 15 residues. Germline lookup yields CDR1 SGHAT and CDR2 FQDESV (reference sequence). The CDR3 DNA follows: TGTGCCAACAGCTTCGACACCTATATCACCAATGAGCAGTTATTC. This sequence encodes CANSFDTYITNEQLF.

DNA of the CDR3: TGTGCCAGCAGCTTAAATCCCCAAGGTGGGGCCAACGTCCTGACTTTC. Its translation is CASSLNPQGGANVLTF. The chain uses TRBV7-3 and TRBJ2-6; D is unclear. V was cut by 1 base and J by 3 bases, with 10 bases left in between. This CDR3 is built from 16 residues. The germline gives CDR1 SGHTA, CDR2 FQGTGA.

For this clonotype: One junction end disagrees with the germline gene, perhaps due to a read error. CDR3 in DNA: TGTGCCAGCAGCCCCTCCGAGACGGTAGCCAAAAACACTCAGTATTTC. Its protein product is CASSPSETVAKNTQYF. The V and J genes are TRBV5-6 and TRBJ2-4, with no clear D. Germline V gene lookup returns CDR1 SGHDT and CDR2 YYEEEE. The CDR3 spans 16 residues.

Concerning this clonotype: The CDR3 does not close with the conserved phenylalanine or tryptophan, likely indicating a read error. This rearrangement joins TRBV29-1 to TRBJ2-7, with 9 bases that match TRBD1. The CDR3 extends over 15 amino acids. From germline, CDR1 is SQVTM and CDR2 ANQGSEA. Trimming took 6 bases from V and 6 from J; bases not matched to a gene: 15. CDR3 sequence (DNA): TGCAGCGTCGCTGCACTCCACAGGGGGCGCTTCGAGCAGTACTTA. This sequence encodes CSVAALHRGRFEQYL.

Comment on this clonotype: This may be a read error, as it is one base from a much larger clone. This chain uses TRBV28 with TRBJ2-1; D tentatively fits TRBD1 or TRBD2 (6 bases each). Per the germline V gene, CDR1 is MDHEN and CDR2 is SYDVKM. Trimming shortened V by 6 bases and J by 5 bases, and 29 bases separated the two germline ends. This CDR3 has 19 residues. This CDR3 reads CASSETGHIVTRIDNEQFF. The CDR3 bases are TGTGCCAGCAGCGAGACGGGACATATCGTGACTAGGATCGACAATGAGCAGTTCTTC.

V and J are TRBV11-1 and TRBJ2-5, with D unresolved. The CDR3 sequence is 14 residues long. Germline V gene lookup returns CDR1 SGHAT and CDR2 FQDESV (reference sequence). CDR3 in DNA: TGTGTCGGCAGCAAAGACACATACCAAGAGACCCAGTACTTC. It yields the protein CVGSKDTYQETQYF. The entire variable domain, with the rest obtained from reference TRBV11-1 and TRBJ2-5, is as follows: EAEVAQSPRYKITEKSQAVAFWCDPISGHATLYWYRQILGQGPELLVQFQDESVVDDSQLPKDRFSAERLKGVDSTLKIQPAELGDSAMYLCVGSKDTYQETQYFGPGTRLLVL.

Concerning this clonotype itself: Because it lacks the conserved phenylalanine or tryptophan at the end, this CDR3 is likely a read error. The CDR3 nucleotides read TGTGCCATCAGCTCACAGGGGTGGGAGCAGTACATC. This encodes CAISSQGWEQYI. The V call is TRBV7-8, the J call TRBJ2-7, with 7 nucleotides matching TRBD1. The CDR3 loop spans 12 amino acids. Germline CDR1 is SGHVS and CDR2 is FQNEAQ.

Regarding this clonotype: The CDR3 ends on some other residue instead of the conserved phenylalanine or tryptophan, so this is likely a read error. This chain connects TRBV6-5 to TRBJ1-2, with D hard to call. Germline CDR1 reads MNHEY; CDR2 reads SVGAGI. The CDR3 has 15 amino acids. Trimming left V 0 bases short and J 5 bases short, with 13 bases between. CDR3 residues: CASSYSNEGWYGYTS. The CDR3, as DNA: TGTGCCAGCAGTTACTCCAACGAGGGATGGTATGGCTACACCTCC.

This clonotype is medium-sized. The rearrangement joins TRBV6-1 to TRBJ2-1; D gene uncertain. V lost 3 bases and J lost 2, with 11 bases in between. Germline V lookup: CDR1 MNHNS, CDR2 SASEGT. CDR3 length equals 15 residues. Here the CDR3 reads CASSEEVVAYNEQFF. Written as DNA, the CDR3 is TGTGCCAGCAGTGAGGAAGTCGTGGCCTACAATGAGCAGTTCTTC.

The J gene is TRBJ2-4, the V gene TRBV6-7, with TRBD2 matching over 7 bases. TRBV6-7 is marked as an open reading frame, function uncertain. The V segment lost 11 bases and the J segment 7 bases; nucleotides outside the gene matches: 8. The CDR3 loop spans 12 amino acids. This CDR3 reads CAYGLGWNIQYF. CDR3 bases: TGTGCCTACGGACTAGGTTGGAACATTCAGTACTTC.

This clonotype was seen once. Since the CDR3 does not end with the conserved phenylalanine or tryptophan, this likely comes from a read error. The DNA is left out, because the CDR3 cannot be placed on it with certainty; the CDR3 is given as TCRdb lists it. This sequence joins TRBV11-3 and TRBJ2-3; the table's TRBD2 call for D was not verified on the DNA. The length of the CDR3 is 16 amino acids, counting both ends. Germline values: CDR1 SGHNT, CDR2 YENEEA. The CDR3 sequence is CASSTGLADSTDTLYS.

This clonotype has a single count. The junction departs from germline at one end; a sequencing error may be responsible. J is TRBJ2-2 and V is TRBV7-9, with 12 bases lining up with TRBD2. Germline-derived CDR1 and CDR2 are SEHNR and FQNEAQ (reference sequence). This CDR3 spans 17 amino acids. The CDR3 DNA reads as TGTGCCAGCAACCAGACTAGCGGGGGAATTGGCACCGGGGAGCCGTTTTTT. Its protein product is CASNQTSGGIGTGEPFF.